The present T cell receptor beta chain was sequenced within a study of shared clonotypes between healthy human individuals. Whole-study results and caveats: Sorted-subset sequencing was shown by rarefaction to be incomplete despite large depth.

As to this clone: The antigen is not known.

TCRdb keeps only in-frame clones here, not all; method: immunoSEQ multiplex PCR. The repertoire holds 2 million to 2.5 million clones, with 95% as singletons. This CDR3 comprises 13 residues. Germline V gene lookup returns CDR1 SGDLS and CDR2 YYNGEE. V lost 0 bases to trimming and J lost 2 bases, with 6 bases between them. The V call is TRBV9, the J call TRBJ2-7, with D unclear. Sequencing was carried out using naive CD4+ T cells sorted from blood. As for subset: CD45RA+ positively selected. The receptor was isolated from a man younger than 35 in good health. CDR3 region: CASSVAPPYEQYF. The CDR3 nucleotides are TGTGCCAGCAGCGTAGCTCCCCCCTACGAGCAGTACTTC.